The clone carrying this T cell receptor beta chain is a singleton in its sample. Relative to the germline gene, one junction end is altered; a read error may explain this. The data stem from a study of T cell repertoires in aging, cancer and after chemotherapy. The V gene's germline CDR1 is SGHRS and CDR2 YFSETQ. This CDR3 spans 13 amino acids. TRB rearrangements spanning V, D and J were amplified using mixed TRB-A/B primers. TCRdb itself ran the multiplex PCR reads through MiXCR, one entry per CDR3 protein. Of some 5,200 distinct CDR3 sequences listed, approximately 26% are singletons. Peripheral blood genomic DNA, not sorted cells or RNA, was the template.

The chain is built from TRBV5-1 and TRBJ1-2, with D perhaps TRBD1 (5 bases). This receptor was taken from a human donor in good health. The material sequenced was blood. CDR3 in DNA: TGCGCCAGCAGCTCCGAGGGAGGGGATCACTACAACTTC. Translation gives CASSSEGGDHYNF.